Presented here are 3 T cell receptor beta chains from one specimen sequenced in a study of cytomegalovirus exposure and HLA in healthy donors. Primers: 60 Vbeta forward and 13 Jbeta reverse. Profiled with immunoSEQ multiplex PCR; TCRdb holds only in-frame clones, not every one. This sample has more than 110,000 clones; about three quarters occur once, and the top ten carry 6.8%. Sequencing used PBMCs. The origin of the receptors is a man aged 40-49 years in good health and CMV-seropositive.

The chain employs TRBV9 and TRBJ2-7, with 11 bases lining up with TRBD2. V was pared by 0 bases and J by 5 bases, with 7 bases of the junction left unmatched. CDR1 SGDLS and CDR2 YYNGEE come from the germline V gene. CDR3 length: 16 amino acids. CDR3 in DNA: TGTGCCAGCAGCGTAGCAGCTAGCGGGAGGTCTGACGAGCAGTACTTC. This codes for CASSVAASGRSDEQYF.

The chain couples TRBV4-2 to TRBJ2-5; 7 positions match TRBD1. Trimming at V came to 5 bases and at J to 1 base, leaving 7 bases not matched to a gene. Germline V gene lookup returns CDR1 LGHNA and CDR2 YNFKEQ. The CDR3 loop spans 15 amino acids. Written as DNA, the CDR3 is TGTGCCAGCAGCAAGGACAGGAGATCCCAAGAGACCCAGTACTTC. The encoded protein is CASSKDRRSQETQYF.

The chain has TRBV7-2 and TRBJ1-1; D gene ambiguous. Trimming took 1 base from V and 11 from J, leaving 17 bases between them. The V gene's germline CDR1 is SGHTA and CDR2 FQGNSA. The CDR3 length is 14 residues. CDR3 amino acids: CASSLDRPRGMAFF. The DNA of the CDR3 is TGTGCCAGCAGCTTAGATAGGCCCAGAGGAATGGCTTTCTTT.